These 27 T cell receptor beta chains originate from one sample sequenced in a study of blood T cell repertoires in COVID-19 (dated by TCRdb to 2018 to 2021). Libraries came from the immunoSEQ multiplex PCR assay. Held by TCRdb, this immuneACCESS table contains in-frame sequences only and omits some clones. Under half of the omission traces to an unresolved V gene where checked; the cause of the rest is unknown. The sample table holds 150,000 to 200,000 clones, of which nearly 90% were seen once. 0.55% to 0.8% of the sample lies in the top ten. The sample consisted of peripheral blood. All receptors come from a man between 50 and 59 years old with acute or convalescent COVID-19.

The CDR3, as DNA: TGTGCCAGTAGTACCCTCGGGACAAAGAACACTGAAGCTTTCTTT. Its protein product is CASSTLGTKNTEAFF. The rearrangement joins TRBV19 to TRBJ1-1; weak D call: TRBD1 (6 bases). This CDR3 spans 15 amino acids. Germline CDR1 and CDR2: LNHDA and SQIVND (reference sequence). Trimming removed 4 bases at V and 1 base at J, with 13 bases between.

The rearrangement uses TRBV14 and TRBJ1-2; the D is unclear. CDR3 length: 13 amino acids. From germline, CDR1 is SGHDN and CDR2 FVKESK. V was cut by 4 bases and J by 3 bases, with 9 bases left in between. The CDR3: CASSPQAYYGYTF. The CDR3 DNA reads as TGTGCCAGCAGCCCTCAGGCGTACTATGGCTACACCTTC.

The V gene is TRBV7-9, the J gene TRBJ2-5; 9 bases fit TRBD1. CDR3 length: 14 amino acids. V was clipped by 5 bases and J by 5 bases; unmatched bases: 6. Germline V gene sequence: CDR1 SEHNR, CDR2 FQNEAQ (reference sequence). CDR3 loop: CASSGYRGLETQYF. CDR3 sequence (DNA): TGTGCCAGCAGCGGCTACAGGGGGCTGGAGACCCAGTACTTC.

This clone was counted once. This chain connects TRBV18 to TRBJ2-7, with 11 bases identical to TRBD1. The CDR3 consists of 20 residues. Trimming removed 5 bases from V and 6 bases from J; junction bases left unmatched: 24. The V gene's germline CDR1 is KGHSH and CDR2 LQKENI. CDR3 in DNA: TGTGCCAGCTCAAGGTTGCAGGTCTCAGTCAGAGGACAGGGGGCCTTCGAGCAGTACTTC. Translation gives CASSRLQVSVRGQGAFEQYF.

The CDR3 sequence is CASSAPLGSGRAADTQYF. The CDR3 coding sequence is TGTGCCAGCAGCGCACCCTTGGGGAGCGGGAGGGCCGCAGATACGCAGTATTTT. The chain employs TRBV28 and TRBJ2-3, with TRBD2 identical over 10 bases. CDR1 and CDR2 from the germline V gene are MDHEN and SYDVKM. V gave up 6 bases and J gave up 4 bases; unmatched junction bases: 16. The CDR3 contains 18 residues.

V is TRBV5-5 and J is TRBJ2-1; 12 bases are shared with TRBD2. V lost 0 bases and J lost 8; bases outside the gene matches: 6. This CDR3 contains 16 residues. The germline V gene has CDR1 SGHKS and CDR2 YYEKEE (reference sequence). CDR3: CASSLATSGRYYEQFF. The CDR3 bases are TGTGCCAGCAGCTTGGCAACTAGCGGGAGGTATTATGAGCAGTTCTTC.

The genes are TRBV5-6 and TRBJ2-2; 8 bases line up with TRBD1. The junction had 6 bases not matched to a gene; V was cut back by 3 bases and J by 5 bases. The CDR3 has 15 amino acids. Germline CDR1 and CDR2: SGHDT and YYEEEE. This CDR3 reads CASSYRDRKTGELFF. The CDR3 region has the DNA TGTGCCAGCAGCTACCGGGACAGGAAGACCGGGGAGCTGTTTTTT.

The chain carries TRBV4-3 and TRBJ1-5; no reliable D call. The CDR3 totals 16 residues. From germline, CDR1 is LGHNA and CDR2 YSLEER. The germline V and J ends were trimmed by 0 bases and 6 bases, with 15 bases remaining between them. The CDR3 here is CASSQDFSRTGQPQHF. The CDR3 nucleotides read TGCGCCAGCAGCCAAGATTTCTCAAGGACTGGTCAGCCCCAGCATTTT.

This chain joins TRBV27 and TRBJ2-1, with 8 bases fitting TRBD2. Looked up from germline, CDR1 is MNHEY and CDR2 is SMNVEV (reference sequence). The trim removed 3 bases at V and 8 bases at J, leaving 9 bases unmatched. The CDR3 consists of 15 residues. This CDR3 reads CASSFSGTGRDEQFF. CDR3 sequence (DNA): TGTGCCAGCAGTTTTAGCGGGACGGGGAGGGATGAGCAGTTCTTC.

The V gene is TRBV11-2, the J gene TRBJ1-1, with D possibly TRBD1 on 6 matching bases. The CDR3 loop spans 13 amino acids. Germline V gives CDR1 SGHAT, CDR2 FQNNGV. Trimming stripped 4 bases from V and 1 base from J, with 7 bases between. CDR3 protein: CASSSRGNTEAFF. DNA of the CDR3: TGTGCCAGCAGCTCCAGGGGGAACACTGAAGCTTTCTTT.

The V call is TRBV28, the J call TRBJ1-2; D is unclear. Germline assignment: CDR1 MDHEN and CDR2 SYDVKM. V was cut by 6 bases and J by 4 bases, with 12 bases left in between. The CDR3 covers 13 residues. The DNA of the CDR3 is TGTGCCAGCAGGACCTTGCGGTTCTATGGCTACACCTTC. This codes for CASRTLRFYGYTF.

This clone has only one observation. The rearrangement joins TRBV28 to TRBJ1-5; 11 bases are shared with TRBD1. This CDR3 is built from 15 residues. Germline CDR1 and CDR2: MDHEN and SYDVKM. Trimming at V came to 6 bases and at J to 6 bases, leaving 7 bases not matched to a gene. CDR3 in DNA: TGTGCCAGCAGATCCGGGACAGGGGGACCTCAGCCCCAGCATTTT. Amino acids: CASRSGTGGPQPQHF.

The chain is built from TRBV6-6 and TRBJ2-7, with TRBD2 matching 7 bases. Germline values: CDR1 MNHNY, CDR2 SVGAGI (reference sequence). The CDR3 runs 15 residues. Trimming cost V 2 bases and J 3 bases; bases outside gene matches: 7. CDR3 DNA: TGTGCCAGCAGTTACCCTGGAGCGGGGTTCTACGAGCAGTACGTC. Amino acid sequence: CASSYPGAGFYEQYV.

This clone is a singleton in its sample. The chain recombines TRBV6-5 with TRBJ1-6; D perhaps matches TRBD1 (5 bases). CDR3 size: 14 residues. Germline V gene data show CDR1 as MNHEY and CDR2 as SVGAGI. V lost 6 bases and J lost 8, with 14 bases in between. This chain's CDR3 is CASSLQVSDSPLHF. The CDR3 coding sequence is TGTGCCAGCAGCTTACAGGTCTCAGATTCACCCCTCCACTTT.

The chain carries TRBV7-8 and TRBJ1-2; 9 bases match TRBD1. The CDR3 is made up of 15 amino acids. V shed 1 base and J 5 bases; nucleotides not matched to a gene: 5. Germline V lookup: CDR1 SGHVS, CDR2 FQNEAQ. The CDR3 sequence: CASSLDRTGVYGYTF. CDR3 in DNA: TGTGCCAGCAGCTTAGACAGGACAGGGGTTTATGGCTACACCTTC. Together with reference TRBV7-8 and TRBJ1-2, the CDR3 gives the full variable domain: GAGVSQSPRYKVAKRGQDVALRCDPISGHVSLFWYQQALGQGPEFLTYFQNEAQLDKSGLPSDRFFAERPEGSVSTLKIQRTQQEDSAVYLCASSLDRTGVYGYTFGSGTRLTVV.

The rearrangement links TRBV28 to TRBJ2-1, with TRBD1 matching over 9 bases. Germline loops: CDR1 MDHEN, CDR2 SYDVKM. J lost 8 bases, V lost 2 bases, and 7 bases had no gene match. This CDR3 region has 15 residues. CDR3 bases: TGTGCCAGCAGTTTAAGGGACAGGGTGTACGATGAGCAGTTCTTC. Residues: CASSLRDRVYDEQFF.

J is TRBJ2-3 and V is TRBV4-1, with D possibly matching TRBD2 (7 bases). The CDR3 spans 16 residues. V lost 5 bases and J lost 1, with 16 bases in between. Germline CDR1 MGHRA, CDR2 YSYEKL. The CDR3 protein is CASSKGGGVGTDTQYF. Written as DNA, the CDR3 is TGCGCCAGCAGCAAAGGGGGAGGGGTGGGCACAGATACGCAGTATTTT.

This clone was counted a single time. J is TRBJ2-1 and V is TRBV29-1; the match to TRBD1 covers 11 bases. Looked up from germline, CDR1 is SQVTM and CDR2 is ANQGSEA. J lost 7 bases, V lost 7 bases, and 3 bases had no gene match. The CDR3 loop spans 12 amino acids. CDR3 nucleotide sequence: TGCAGCGCCGGACAGGGGGCTAATGAGCAGTTCTTC. It specifies CSAGQGANEQFF.

This chain links TRBV5-1 with TRBJ2-3, with 7 positions matching TRBD1. This CDR3 is 15 amino acids long. Germline CDR1 reads SGHRS; CDR2 reads YFSETQ. The ends lost 0 bases at V and 7 bases at J; junction bases unmatched: 8. Here the CDR3 DNA reads TGCGCCAGCAGCTTGGCCGACAGGGACGTTAATACGCAGTATTTT. Translating gives CASSLADRDVNTQYF.

This sequence joins TRBV5-1 and TRBJ1-5, with 8 bases that match TRBD1. The CDR3 contains 15 residues. The V segment lost 1 base and the J segment 8 bases; nucleotides outside the gene matches: 8. In germline, CDR1 is SGHRS, CDR2 YFSETQ. The CDR3 sequence: CASSLTGGPREPQHF. In nucleotides, the CDR3 is TGCGCCAGCAGCTTGACAGGGGGGCCCCGGGAGCCCCAGCATTTT.

This sequence joins TRBV28 and TRBJ2-7, with 12 bases fitting TRBD1. After removal of 8 bases from V and 1 base from J, the junction contained 6 bases not matched to a gene. Germline CDR1 and CDR2: MDHEN and SYDVKM. There are 15 residues in the CDR3. The DNA of the CDR3 is TGTGCCAGCCGGGACAGGGGGCGTGGGTCCTACGAGCAGTACTTC. Its translation is CASRDRGRGSYEQYF.

This chain links TRBV12-3 or TRBV12-4 with TRBJ1-4, with a possible D match to TRBD1 (5 bases). Trimming pared 4 bases from V and 5 bases from J, leaving 8 bases between. The CDR3 is 13 residues long. The CDR3 protein is CASSSGGNEKLFF. The DNA for the CDR3 is TGTGCCAGCAGTTCGGGGGGGAATGAAAAACTGTTTTTT.

The genes are TRBV24-1 and TRBJ2-6; D unresolved. The CDR3 runs 17 residues. Germline CDR1 reads KGHDR; CDR2 reads SFDVKD. Trimming removed 1 base at V and 0 bases at J, with 9 bases between. The CDR3 is CATSDFNSNSGANVLTF. In DNA, the CDR3 is TGTGCCACCAGTGATTTTAACTCCAACTCTGGGGCCAACGTCCTGACTTTC.

This clone was recorded once. The CDR3 bases are TGTGCCAGTACCCAAACAGGGGGCGCGAGGCAGCCCCAGCATTTT. This codes for CASTQTGGARQPQHF. The chain carries TRBV19 and TRBJ1-5; the match to TRBD1 covers 9 bases. V lost 7 bases, J lost 7 bases, and 11 bases stayed unmatched. Germline CDR1 and CDR2: LNHDA and SQIVND (reference sequence). The CDR3 runs to 15 residues. Supplemented by reference TRBV19 and TRBJ1-5, the full variable domain reads DGGITQSPKYLFRKEGQNVTLSCEQNLNHDAMYWYRQDPGQGLRLIYYSQIVNDFQKGDIAEGYSVSREKKESFPLTVTSAQKNPTAFYLCASTQTGGARQPQHFGDGTRLSIL.

This clone has a handful of counts. V gene TRBV2 combines with J gene TRBJ2-7; TRBD1 is a possible D gene (6 bases). Trimming took off 11 bases at V and 4 bases at J, with 18 bases between the two ends. CDR3 size: 13 residues. Per the germline V gene, CDR1 is SNHLY and CDR2 is FYNNEI. The CDR3 bases are TGTGCCGGGGGACACGGGAAACCGTACGAGCAGTACGTC. Encoded protein: CAGGHGKPYEQYV.

This clone has more than one count but fewer than ten. V and J are TRBV10-3 and TRBJ2-3, with 7 bases that match TRBD1. The CDR3 spans 16 residues. CDR1 ENHRY and CDR2 SYGVKD come from the germline V gene. J was trimmed by 0 bases and V by 5 bases; bases with no gene match: 8. This CDR3 is CAISNRDSSSTDTQYF. In nucleotides, the CDR3 is TGTGCCATCAGTAACCGGGACAGCTCTAGCACAGATACGCAGTATTTT.

The chain is built from TRBV10-3 and TRBJ1-1; TRBD1 agrees at 9 bases. After removal of 6 bases from V and 0 bases from J, the junction contained 5 bases not matched to a gene. The CDR3 covers 15 residues. CDR1 and CDR2 from the germline V gene are ENHRY and SYGVKD. CDR3 loop: CAIRTGGEMNTEAFF. The CDR3 region has the DNA TGTGCCATCAGGACAGGGGGAGAAATGAACACTGAAGCTTTCTTT.